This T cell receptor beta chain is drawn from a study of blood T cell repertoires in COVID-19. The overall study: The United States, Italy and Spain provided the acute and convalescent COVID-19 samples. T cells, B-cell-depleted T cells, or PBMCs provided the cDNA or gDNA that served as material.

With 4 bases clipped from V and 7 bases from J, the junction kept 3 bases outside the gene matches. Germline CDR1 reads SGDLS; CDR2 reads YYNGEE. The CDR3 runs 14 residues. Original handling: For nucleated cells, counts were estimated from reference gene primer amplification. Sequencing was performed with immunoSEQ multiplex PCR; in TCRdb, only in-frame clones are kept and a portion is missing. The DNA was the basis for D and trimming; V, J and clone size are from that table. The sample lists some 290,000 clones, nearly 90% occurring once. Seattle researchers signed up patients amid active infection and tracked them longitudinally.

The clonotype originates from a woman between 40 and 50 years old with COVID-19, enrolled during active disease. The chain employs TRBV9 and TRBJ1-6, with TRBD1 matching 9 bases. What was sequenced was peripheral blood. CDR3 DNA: TGTGCCAGCAGCCCGGGACAGGGAAATTCACCCCTCCACTTT. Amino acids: CASSPGQGNSPLHF. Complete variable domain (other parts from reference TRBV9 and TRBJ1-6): DSGVTQTPKHLITATGQRVTLRCSPRSGDLSVYWYQQSLDQGLQFLIQYYNGEERAKGNILERFSAQQFPDLHSELNLSSLELGDSALYFCASSPGQGNSPLHFGNGTRLTVT.